This T cell receptor beta chain came from a study of cytomegalovirus exposure and HLA in healthy donors. Study-level points and caveats: Productive rates of about 90% or about 30% were seen for most TCR beta V segments in an earlier analysis.

60 Vbeta and 13 Jbeta primers were used in PCR. Here immunoSEQ multiplex PCR was the method, and the copy in TCRdb shows in-frame clones only, minus some. Found here are more than 80,000 clones, 65% to 85% of them singletons; the top ten hold around 3.2%. With regard to this clone: What it recognizes is unknown.

This CDR3 comprises 13 residues. Germline CDR1 reads MNHEY; CDR2 reads SVGAGI. The V gene end was trimmed by 7 bases and the J gene end by 10 bases; junction bases not matched to a gene: 10. This receptor was identified in a female donor in good health and CMV-seropositive. The chain joins TRBV6-5 to TRBJ2-1; 7 nucleotides line up with TRBD2. The sequenced sample consisted of PBMCs. CDR3 DNA sequence: TGTGCCAGCATACCAAGACATAGCGGGGAGCAGTTCTTC. This encodes CASIPRHSGEQFF.